This TCR beta chain is from a study of OX40 agonist ivuxolimab in advanced cancers. At the level of the study: Partial responses were achieved by three patients, one with hepatocellular carcinoma and two with cutaneous melanoma. General study points: The antigen specificity of the peripheral T cells (those that were expanded) was not determined. Low levels of normalized T-cell clonal expansion also appeared in some nonresponders. Blood T cells, both CD4+ and CD8+, expanded clonally by week 6 at 0.1 to 3.0 mg/kg.

CDR3 size: 13 residues. V was trimmed by 3 bases and J by 11 bases, leaving 17 bases between them. Germline V gene data show CDR1 as SGHRS and CDR2 as YFSETQ. As to this clone: Antigen specificity is unknown.

TCRdb's table, derived via immunoSEQ multiplex PCR, lists solely in-frame clones and lacks some. The table includes 100,000 to 130,000 clones, 75% to 95% detected once. Sample: CD4+ or CD8+ T cells sorted from blood, taken in a trial of the OX40 agonist ivuxolimab. The V and J genes are TRBV5-1 and TRBJ1-1; D might be TRBD1 (5 bases). This sequence originates from an adult with an advanced solid tumor such as melanoma, head and neck, liver or kidney cancer. The CDR3 sequence is CASSSRGDLVAFF. CDR3 nucleotide sequence: TGCGCCAGCAGCTCACGGGGGGATCTGGTGGCTTTCTTT.